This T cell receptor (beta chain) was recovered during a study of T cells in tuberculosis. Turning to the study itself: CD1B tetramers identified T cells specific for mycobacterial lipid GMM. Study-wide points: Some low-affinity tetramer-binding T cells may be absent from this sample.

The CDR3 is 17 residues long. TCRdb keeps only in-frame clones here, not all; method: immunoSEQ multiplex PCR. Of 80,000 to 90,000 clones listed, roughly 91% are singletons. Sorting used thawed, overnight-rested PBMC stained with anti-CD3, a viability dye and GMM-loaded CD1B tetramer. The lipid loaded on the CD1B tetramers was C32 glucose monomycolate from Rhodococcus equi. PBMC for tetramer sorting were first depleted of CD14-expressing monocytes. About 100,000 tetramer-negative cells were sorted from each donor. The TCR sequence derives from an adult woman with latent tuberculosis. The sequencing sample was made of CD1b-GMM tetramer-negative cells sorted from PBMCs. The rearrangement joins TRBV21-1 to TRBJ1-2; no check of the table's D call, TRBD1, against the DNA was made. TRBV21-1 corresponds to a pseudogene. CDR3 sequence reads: CASSIRKWGHPNYGYTF. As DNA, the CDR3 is TGTGCCAGCAGCATCCGAAAATGGGGACACCCTAACTATGGCTACACCTTC.